Below are 32 T cell receptor beta chains sequenced from a single sample in a study of cytomegalovirus exposure and HLA in healthy donors. It was with 60 Vbeta and 13 Jbeta primers that the PCR ran. TCRdb's copy holds only in-frame clones and misses some; the assay was immunoSEQ multiplex PCR. The sample shows 130,000 or so clones, roughly 80% of them seen only once. Sequenced input: PBMCs. The receptors come from a woman aged 35 to 49 in good health and CMV-seropositive.

V is TRBV25-1 and J is TRBJ2-2, with 11 nucleotides matching TRBD1. Germline V lookup: CDR1 MGHDK, CDR2 SYGVNS. The ends lost 6 bases at V and 6 bases at J; junction bases unmatched: 12. The CDR3 has 17 residues. CDR3: CASSRTGGPFWAGELFF. The DNA of the CDR3 is TGTGCCAGCAGCCGGACAGGGGGCCCCTTTTGGGCCGGGGAGCTGTTTTTT.

The chain has TRBV28 and TRBJ1-4, with 7 bases that match TRBD1. V gave up 3 bases and J gave up 7 bases; unmatched junction bases: 8. The CDR3 is 15 amino acids. Germline V gives CDR1 MDHEN, CDR2 SYDVKM. Here the CDR3 DNA reads TGTGCCAGCAGTTTGGTCGGACAGGCTCCTGAAAAACTGTTTTTT. Its translation is CASSLVGQAPEKLFF.

Note on this clone: This sample also contains other DNA sequences that code for the same CDR3. CDR3 sequence reads: CASSRSGGPNEKLFF. The CDR3 coding sequence is TGTGCCAGCAGCCGTTCAGGGGGTCCTAATGAAAAACTGTTTTTT. The V and J genes are TRBV5-6 and TRBJ1-4, with 7 bases matching TRBD1. Germline lookup yields CDR1 SGHDT and CDR2 YYEEEE. The CDR3 is 15 amino acids. Trimming at V came to 4 bases and at J to 3 bases, leaving 6 bases not matched to a gene.

The CDR3: CASSLAADSNQPQHF. CDR3 DNA sequence: TGTGCCAGCAGTTTGGCGGCGGATAGCAATCAGCCCCAGCATTTT. The chain combines TRBV27 with TRBJ1-5, with no clear D. Germline CDR1 and CDR2: MNHEY and SMNVEV (reference sequence). This CDR3 comprises 15 residues. The germline V and J ends were trimmed by 3 bases and 0 bases, with 9 bases remaining between them.

The chain has TRBV2 and TRBJ1-4, with a tentative D call TRBD1 (6 bases). This CDR3 is 14 amino acids long. Trimming took 6 bases from V and 1 from J, leaving 9 bases between them. Per the germline V gene, CDR1 is SNHLY and CDR2 is FYNNEI. CDR3 bases: TGTGCCAGCAGGCTACAGGGAACTAATGAAAAACTGTTTTTT. Protein: CASRLQGTNEKLFF. Full variable domain (missing parts from reference TRBV2 and TRBJ1-4): EPEVTQTPSHQVTQMGQEVILRCVPISNHLYFYWYRQILGQKVEFLVSFYNNEISEKSEIFDDQFSVERPDGSNFTLKIRSTKLEDSAMYFCASRLQGTNEKLFFGSGTQLSVL.

The V gene is TRBV13, the J gene TRBJ1-2; 10 bases map to TRBD1. With V trimmed by 7 bases and J by 5 bases, 13 bases remained unmatched. CDR1 is PRHDT, CDR2 FYEKMQ, per germline (reference sequence). There are 16 residues in the CDR3. This chain's CDR3 is CASTSPGDRGGYGYTF. CDR3 nucleotide sequence: TGTGCCAGCACCTCGCCGGGGGACAGGGGAGGGTATGGCTACACCTTC.

The chain joins TRBV6-5 to TRBJ2-1, with 7 bases that match TRBD1. CDR3 size: 14 residues. Germline CDR1 MNHEY, CDR2 SVGAGI. Germline trimming cut 7 bases from V and 7 bases from J; bases unmatched to any gene: 10. CDR3 sequence (DNA): TGTGCCAGCAATCGCGACAGGGTAGCAAATGAGCAGTTCTTC. It codes for CASNRDRVANEQFF.

The V gene is TRBV6-1, the J gene TRBJ2-5; TRBD1 matches at 9 bases. The CDR3 is made up of 14 amino acids. The germline V gene has CDR1 MNHNS and CDR2 SASEGT. V dropped 5 bases and J dropped 2; count of bases not matched to a gene: 3. CDR3 sequence reads: CASSTGTGQETQYF. CDR3 coding DNA: TGTGCCAGCAGTACCGGGACAGGGCAAGAGACCCAGTACTTC.

The chain joins TRBV29-1 to TRBJ1-2; a weak D match, TRBD1 (5 bases). The V end was cut by 6 bases, the J end by 7 bases, with 15 bases between. This CDR3 has 12 residues. From germline, CDR1 is SQVTM and CDR2 ANQGSEA. CDR3 nucleotide sequence: TGCAGCGTCCAGGGACTTCGGGGTGGCTACACCTTC. Its protein is CSVQGLRGGYTF.

The chain carries TRBV18 and TRBJ2-7; maybe TRBD1 (7 bases). With 3 bases removed from V and 6 bases from J, the gap between germline ends came to 15 bases. CDR1 is KGHSH, CDR2 LQKENI, per germline. This CDR3 comprises 14 residues. CDR3 DNA: TGTGCCAGCTCACCGATAGCCCAGGGGGGCGAGCAGTACTTC. It specifies CASSPIAQGGEQYF.

V gene TRBV5-5 combines with J gene TRBJ2-7; D might be TRBD1 (6 bases). Germline V gene lookup returns CDR1 SGHKS and CDR2 YYEKEE (reference sequence). Trimming took 4 bases from V and 7 from J, leaving 15 bases between them. The CDR3 has 13 amino acids. In nucleotides, the CDR3 is TGTGCCAGCAGCATCGATACAGGGCAAGAGCAGTACTTC. Its translation is CASSIDTGQEQYF.

This chain joins TRBV4-3 and TRBJ2-5, with 10 bases aligning to TRBD2. TRBJ2-7 explains the end of the DNA better; the J call may be wrong. The CDR3 is 17 amino acids. Germline values: CDR1 LGHNA, CDR2 YSLEER. The CDR3 nucleotides read TGCGCCAGCAGCCAAGCCCACGTGACTAGCGGGTCAAACGAGCAGTACTTC. This sequence encodes CASSQAHVTSGSNEQYF.

V usage is TRBV7-2 and J usage is TRBJ1-4; D remains unclear. CDR3 length: 15 residues. V was shortened by 5 bases and J by 8 bases, with 18 bases between the two germline ends. Germline-derived CDR1 and CDR2 are SGHTA and FQGNSA. The CDR3 protein is CASSGRPAPGEKLFF. The CDR3 DNA is TGTGCCAGCAGCGGGCGTCCTGCCCCGGGGGAAAAACTGTTTTTT.

The gene calls are TRBV4-2 and TRBJ1-4; TRBD1 matches at 12 bases. From germline, CDR1 is LGHNA and CDR2 YNFKEQ. The V and J ends lost 6 bases and 8 bases, in that order; junction bases with no gene match: 1. The CDR3 consists of 13 residues. The CDR3 protein is CASRGQGAEKLFF. The CDR3 coding sequence is TGTGCCAGCAGGGGACAGGGGGCGGAAAAACTGTTTTTT.

The chain uses TRBV30 and TRBJ2-1; 12 positions agree with TRBD2. The CDR3 contains 19 residues. J lost 3 bases, V lost 1 base, and 13 bases had no gene match. In germline, CDR1 is GTSNPN, CDR2 SVGIG (reference sequence). CDR3 bases: TGTGCCTGGAGTGAGGGGCTAGCGGGAGGGCCCTCACTCTACAATGAGCAGTTCTTC. Protein product: CAWSEGLAGGPSLYNEQFF.

This chain links TRBV2 with TRBJ1-1; possibly TRBD1 for D (6 bases). The length of the CDR3 is 20 residues. Trimming removed 1 base at V and 2 bases at J, with 26 bases between. Per germline, CDR1 SNHLY and CDR2 FYNNEI. CDR3: CASSEGVGGPGWWANTEAFF. DNA for the CDR3: TGTGCCAGCAGTGAAGGGGTAGGGGGTCCCGGATGGTGGGCAAACACTGAAGCTTTCTTT.

This clone was counted between two and nine times. This rearrangement joins TRBV27 to TRBJ1-1; D is possibly TRBD1 (5 bases). V dropped 3 bases and J dropped 3 bases, with 11 bases sitting between them. Germline assignment: CDR1 MNHEY and CDR2 SMNVEV (reference sequence). CDR3 length: 14 residues. Here the CDR3 DNA reads TGTGCCAGCAGTTTTCGGGGGGTTGACACTGAAGCTTTCTTT. This encodes CASSFRGVDTEAFF.

About this clone: The conserved closing phenylalanine or tryptophan is absent in this CDR3, likely reflecting a read error. Because the CDR3's place on the DNA is in doubt, the DNA is left out and the CDR3 is given as listed by TCRdb. The rearrangement links TRBV7-2 to TRBJ2-3; TRBD2, the table's D call, was not compared with the DNA. In germline, CDR1 is SGHTA, CDR2 FQGNSA. The CDR3 has 14 amino acids, counting both end residues. The CDR3 spells CASSGRLTSGGVYL.

This clone appeared a few times. This sequence joins TRBV7-2 and TRBJ2-3, with D possibly being TRBD2 (6 bases). The CDR3 totals 15 residues. In germline, CDR1 is SGHTA, CDR2 FQGNSA. V lost 5 bases and J 6 bases, leaving 18 bases between the germline ends. The CDR3 loop reads CASSPSGRREDTQYF. CDR3 DNA sequence: TGTGCCAGCAGCCCGAGCGGCAGGAGGGAGGATACGCAGTATTTT.

In DNA, the CDR3 is TGTGCCAGCTCATCGACAGGCGGCAGCACTGAAGCTTTCTTT. It codes for CASSSTGGSTEAFF. V usage is TRBV18 and J usage is TRBJ1-1; tentative D call: TRBD1 (6 bases). The germline gives CDR1 KGHSH, CDR2 LQKENI. V was trimmed by 5 bases and J by 4 bases, leaving 14 bases between them. The CDR3 spans 14 residues.

The V gene is TRBV14, the J gene TRBJ1-1, with D tentatively TRBD1 (5 bases). The V end was cut by 2 bases, the J end by 6 bases, with 16 bases between. The germline V gene encodes CDR1 SGHDN and CDR2 FVKESK. The CDR3 is 15 amino acids. CDR3 protein: CASSQSTGLRAEAFF. The CDR3 DNA is TGTGCCAGCAGCCAAAGCACGGGACTACGGGCTGAAGCTTTCTTT.

This chain links TRBV28 with TRBJ1-1; D unresolved. Deletions cut 3 bases from V and 7 bases from J, with 6 bases between. The CDR3 runs to 11 residues. CDR1 and CDR2 from the germline V gene are MDHEN and SYDVKM. The CDR3 here is CASSLAGEAFF. The CDR3, as DNA: TGTGCCAGCAGTTTGGCAGGTGAAGCTTTCTTT.

The chain links TRBV4-3 to TRBJ1-6; TRBD1 might be the D (6 bases). V was trimmed by 2 bases and J by 6 bases, leaving 8 bases between them. Germline CDR1 LGHNA, CDR2 YSLEER. The CDR3 sequence is 14 residues long. CDR3 loop: CASSQSGANSPLHF. DNA for the CDR3: TGCGCCAGCAGCCAATCAGGGGCTAATTCACCCCTCCACTTT.

The rearrangement uses TRBV5-1 and TRBJ1-1, with D possibly TRBD1 on 5 matching bases. V was pared by 3 bases and J by 0 bases, with 12 bases between. From germline, CDR1 is SGHRS and CDR2 YFSETQ. The CDR3 contains 15 residues. The CDR3 sequence: CASSSRQSMNTEAFF. CDR3 nucleotides: TGCGCCAGCAGCTCCCGACAGTCAATGAACACTGAAGCTTTCTTT. The entire variable domain, with the rest obtained from reference TRBV5-1 and TRBJ1-1, is as follows: KAGVTQTPRYLIKTRGQQVTLSCSPISGHRSVSWYQQTPGQGLQFLFEYFSETQRNKGNFPGRFSGRQFSNSRSEMNVSTLELGDSALYLCASSSRQSMNTEAFFGQGTRLTVV.

The chain combines TRBV29-1 with TRBJ2-7; the match to TRBD2 covers 16 bases. CDR3 length: 16 amino acids. Per germline, CDR1 SQVTM and CDR2 ANQGSEA. Germline trimming cut 6 bases from V and 5 bases from J; bases unmatched to any gene: 10. The DNA of the CDR3 is TGCAGCGTGGCCGGGACTAGCGGGAGGGGGGTCGACGAGCAGTACTTC. Translating it yields CSVAGTSGRGVDEQYF.

The V call is TRBV27, the J call TRBJ2-1; 8 bases map to TRBD2. This CDR3 comprises 16 residues. The V gene end was trimmed by 4 bases and the J gene end by 4 bases; junction bases not matched to a gene: 9. The germline CDR1 and CDR2 sequences are MNHEY and SMNVEV (reference sequence). The CDR3 region is CASSSPSGWVYNEQFF. CDR3 coding DNA: TGTGCCAGCAGTTCCCCTAGCGGGTGGGTTTACAATGAGCAGTTCTTC.

This chain links TRBV7-2 with TRBJ1-1; 7 bases are shared with TRBD1. The CDR3 runs 15 residues. V was clipped by 4 bases and J by 0 bases; unmatched bases: 5. Germline V CDR1 and CDR2: SGHTA, FQGNSA. CDR3 amino acids: CASSSIGGLNTEAFF. CDR3 DNA: TGTGCCAGCAGCTCGATAGGGGGCCTGAACACTGAAGCTTTCTTT.

The chain combines TRBV6-4 with TRBJ2-2, with no clear D. This CDR3 has 13 amino acids. Trimming took off 5 bases at V and 3 bases at J, with 7 bases between the two ends. Germline CDR1 is MRHNA and CDR2 is SNTAGT. CDR3: CASSLYYTGELFF. In nucleotides, the CDR3 is TGTGCCAGCAGTCTTTACTACACCGGGGAGCTGTTTTTT.

This chain connects TRBV18 to TRBJ2-1; D might be TRBD1 (5 bases). There are 12 residues in the CDR3. CDR1 KGHSH and CDR2 LQKENI come from the germline V gene. The ends were cut back, 4 bases at V and 8 bases at J, with 9 bases in the middle. CDR3 in amino acids: CASSRIGDEQFF. CDR3 sequence (DNA): TGTGCCAGCTCACGAATAGGGGATGAGCAGTTCTTC.

In its sample, this clone was seen a few times. The gene calls are TRBV28 and TRBJ1-5; D may be TRBD1 (5 bases). V dropped 6 bases and J dropped 4 bases, with 10 bases sitting between them. Germline lookup yields CDR1 MDHEN and CDR2 SYDVKM. The CDR3 consists of 13 residues. CDR3 coding DNA: TGTGCCAGCAGCCGAAGGGGTAATCAGCCCCAGCATTTT. Encoded protein: CASSRRGNQPQHF.

The chain carries TRBV14 and TRBJ2-5, with a weak D call TRBD2 (5 bases). Germline lookup yields CDR1 SGHDN and CDR2 FVKESK. The CDR3 spans 15 residues. The germline V and J ends were trimmed by 0 bases and 7 bases, with 15 bases remaining between them. The CDR3 protein is CASSQDMGESATQYF. The DNA of the CDR3 is TGTGCCAGCAGCCAAGATATGGGAGAGTCGGCGACCCAGTACTTC.

This sequence joins TRBV28 and TRBJ1-6; 7 bases fit TRBD1. There are 14 residues in the CDR3. The germline gives CDR1 MDHEN, CDR2 SYDVKM. After removal of 2 bases from V and 6 bases from J, the junction contained 1 base not matched to a gene. The CDR3 region has the DNA TGTGCCAGCAGTTTACCAGGGGGTAATTCACCCCTCCACTTT. Translating it yields CASSLPGGNSPLHF.